One and the same sample provided the 18 T cell receptor beta chains below, sequenced in a study of response to subunit inactivated influenza vaccine. TCRdb called the RT-PCR reads again in MiXCR, with one record for every CDR3 protein. The sample shows around 570,000 distinct CDR3 sequences, about 7.6% of them seen only once. The sequencing here drew on PBMCs from blood, taken less than 30 months after vaccination. The receptors stem from a man between 50 and 75 years old who received an inactivated influenza vaccine.

This clonotype has more than one count but fewer than ten. The chain uses TRBV5-6 and TRBJ1-6; no firm D call. CDR1 SGHDT and CDR2 YYEEEE come from the germline V gene. CDR3 length: 14 amino acids. V was trimmed by 2 bases and J by 3 bases, leaving 6 bases between them. This CDR3 is CASSLGIYNSPLHF. CDR3 bases: TGTGCCAGCAGCTTAGGGATCTATAATTCACCCCTCCACTTT. The whole variable domain, filled in from reference TRBV5-6 and TRBJ1-6, reads DAGVTQSPTHLIKTRGQQVTLRCSPKSGHDTVSWYQQALGQGPQFIFQYYEEEERQRGNFPDRFSGHQFPNYSSELNVNALLLGDSALYLCASSLGIYNSPLHFGNGTRLTVT.

For this clonotype: A much more abundant neighbour one base away suggests this may be a read error. The chain combines TRBV4-2 with TRBJ2-7; tentatively, D is TRBD2 (6 bases). The CDR3 length is 15 residues. The V gene lost 5 bases and the J gene lost 6 bases, with 20 bases spanning the gap. Germline values: CDR1 LGHNA, CDR2 YNFKEQ. CDR3 in amino acids: CASSGLTSRPLEQYF. The CDR3 region has the DNA TGTGCCAGCAGCGGCCTTACTAGCCGTCCCCTCGAGCAGTACTTC.

This clonotype has ten or more counts. The CDR3 here is CASSQGLAGWNIQYF. CDR3 bases: TGTGCCAGCAGCCAGGGACTAGCGGGATGGAACATTCAGTACTTC. This rearrangement joins TRBV7-9 to TRBJ2-4; 13 bases map to TRBD2. Per germline, CDR1 SEHNR and CDR2 FQNEAQ (reference sequence). CDR3 length: 15 amino acids. V gave up 5 bases and J gave up 7 bases; unmatched junction bases: 5. The full variable domain, rest sourced from reference TRBV7-9 and TRBJ2-4, is DTGVSQNPRHKITKRGQNVTFRCDPISEHNRLYWYRQTLGQGPEFLTYFQNEAQLEKSRLLSDRFSAERPKGSFSTLEIQRTEQGDSAMYLCASSQGLAGWNIQYFGAGTRLSVL.

This clonotype occurred a few times. The chain uses TRBV7-2 and TRBJ2-5, with a possible D match to TRBD2 (5 bases). The CDR3 sequence is 13 residues long. Germline loops: CDR1 SGHTA, CDR2 FQGNSA. V lost 5 bases and J lost 5, with 12 bases in between. The CDR3 bases are TGTGCCAGCAGCGAGCTAGCAGCTGAGACCCAGTACTTC. Translated, it gives CASSELAAETQYF. Together with reference TRBV7-2 and TRBJ2-5, the CDR3 gives the full variable domain: GAGVSQSPSNKVTEKGKDVELRCDPISGHTALYWYRQSLGQGLEFLIYFQGNSAPDKSGLPSDRFSAERTGGSVSTLTIQRTQQEDSAVYLCASSELAAETQYFGPGTRLLVL.

This chain joins TRBV29-1 and TRBJ2-4, with TRBD1 identical over 7 bases. Germline V CDR1 and CDR2: SQVTM, ANQGSEA. The CDR3 is made up of 15 amino acids. V gave up 5 bases and J gave up 0 bases; unmatched junction bases: 7. CDR3 in DNA: TGCAGCGTTTGGGGACAGTACTTAGCCAAAAACATTCAGTACTTC. As protein: CSVWGQYLAKNIQYF.

V and J are TRBV29-1 and TRBJ2-7; tentatively, D is TRBD1 or TRBD2 (5 bases each). The V end lost 5 bases, the J end lost 0 bases, and 8 bases lay between the germline ends. Germline V gene data show CDR1 as SQVTM and CDR2 as ANQGSEA. This CDR3 is 12 amino acids long. This CDR3 reads CSVRDDSYEQYF. CDR3 DNA sequence: TGCAGCGTTCGGGACGACTCCTACGAGCAGTACTTC.

This clonotype was seen only a few times. The chain combines TRBV4-3 with TRBJ1-5; D remains unclear. Trimming took off 0 bases at V and 6 bases at J, with 12 bases between the two ends. This CDR3 is built from 15 residues. Germline CDR1 LGHNA, CDR2 YSLEER. CDR3 bases: TGCGCCAGCAGCCAAGAGTTCATTGCCGGTCAGCCCCAGCATTTT. Translating it yields CASSQEFIAGQPQHF.

J is TRBJ2-3 and V is TRBV5-1; 8 nucleotides align to TRBD2. V gave up 0 bases and J gave up 2 bases; unmatched junction bases: 2. The length of the CDR3 is 15 residues. Germline loops: CDR1 SGHRS, CDR2 YFSETQ. This CDR3 is CASSLEAGATDTQYF. The CDR3 DNA sequence: TGCGCCAGCAGCTTGGAAGCGGGGGCCACAGATACGCAGTATTTT.

The rearrangement joins TRBV24-1 to TRBJ2-7; no definite D call. The ends were cut back, 3 bases at V and 2 bases at J, with 13 bases in the middle. Germline assignment: CDR1 KGHDR and CDR2 SFDVKD. CDR3 size: 15 residues. The CDR3 coding sequence is TGTGCCACCAGTGATGGAGCACGAACCCCCTACGAGCAGTACTTC. Its translation is CATSDGARTPYEQYF.

This clonotype was counted many times. V is TRBV2 and J is TRBJ1-1, with TRBD1 identical over 8 bases. Germline assignment: CDR1 SNHLY and CDR2 FYNNEI. The junction had 9 bases not matched to a gene; V was cut back by 5 bases and J by 4 bases. This CDR3 has 15 residues. The CDR3 loop is CASSKTDRGATEAFF. In nucleotides, the CDR3 is TGTGCCAGCAGTAAGACCGACAGGGGAGCCACTGAAGCTTTCTTT.

Many counts were recorded for this clonotype. This chain links TRBV5-1 with TRBJ1-2; D is undetermined. The germline CDR1 and CDR2 sequences are SGHRS and YFSETQ. V was pared by 0 bases and J by 2 bases, with 5 bases between. The CDR3 contains 13 residues. The chain's CDR3 is CASSLDSNYGYTF. In nucleotides, the CDR3 is TGCGCCAGCAGCTTGGACAGCAACTATGGCTACACCTTC.

This clonotype was seen only a few times. V is TRBV7-9 and J is TRBJ1-2; D remains unclear. The CDR3 totals 16 residues. Trimming shortened V by 6 bases and J by 0 bases, and 17 bases separated the two germline ends. Germline CDR1 and CDR2: SEHNR and FQNEAQ (reference sequence). CDR3 DNA: TGTGCCAGCAGTTCGGGATTTACCATTCCTAACTATGGCTACACCTTC. Translating it yields CASSSGFTIPNYGYTF. Full variable domain (outside the CDR3, taken from reference TRBV7-9 and TRBJ1-2): DTGVSQNPRHKITKRGQNVTFRCDPISEHNRLYWYRQTLGQGPEFLTYFQNEAQLEKSRLLSDRFSAERPKGSFSTLEIQRTEQGDSAMYLCASSSGFTIPNYGYTFGSGTRLTVV.

The table lists this clonotype with a few counts. The J gene is TRBJ2-7, the V gene TRBV20-1, with 8 bases matching TRBD2. From germline, CDR1 is DFQATT and CDR2 SNEGSKA (reference sequence). Trimming at V came to 2 bases and at J to 3 bases, leaving 12 bases not matched to a gene. The CDR3 has 16 residues. CDR3 protein: CSARLSREGGNYEQYF. Here the CDR3 DNA reads TGCAGTGCTAGACTAAGCCGGGAGGGGGGGAACTACGAGCAGTACTTC.

This clonotype was recorded at least ten times. The chain recombines TRBV20-1 with TRBJ2-3, with 7 positions matching TRBD1. After removal of 6 bases from V and 0 bases from J, the junction contained 9 bases not matched to a gene. This CDR3 has 15 residues. Per germline, CDR1 DFQATT and CDR2 SNEGSKA (reference sequence). CDR3 loop: CSARRGTVSTDTQYF. The CDR3 region has the DNA TGCAGTGCGCGAAGGGGGACAGTTAGCACAGATACGCAGTATTTT.

In DNA, the CDR3 is TGTGCCAGCAGCTTAACCCCGTCATGGGACAGGGGCTACGAGCAGTACTTC. Its translation is CASSLTPSWDRGYEQYF. V is TRBV7-9 and J is TRBJ2-7; TRBD1 aligns across 10 bases. With V trimmed by 2 bases and J by 3 bases, 10 bases remained unmatched. CDR1 is SEHNR and CDR2 is FQNEAQ in the germline V gene (reference sequence). There are 17 residues in the CDR3.

This clonotype was counted only a few times. The CDR3 coding sequence is TGCAGCGTTGTAGCGGGGGGGACAGGCGAGCAGTACTTC. Translation: CSVVAGGTGEQYF. V gene TRBV29-1 combines with J gene TRBJ2-7; 11 bases are shared with TRBD2. The CDR3 covers 13 residues. From germline, CDR1 is SQVTM and CDR2 ANQGSEA. V was pared by 4 bases and J by 6 bases, with 5 bases of the junction left unmatched.

V usage is TRBV29-1 and J usage is TRBJ1-1; tentative D call: TRBD1 (6 bases). V shed 8 bases and J shed 1 base, with 11 bases lying between them. The CDR3 is 12 amino acids. CDR1 and CDR2 from the germline V gene are SQVTM and ANQGSEA. The CDR3 is CSSSGQNTEAFF. CDR3 nucleotides: TGCAGCTCGTCGGGACAGAACACTGAAGCTTTCTTT.

This clonotype was seen ten or more times. This chain joins TRBV6-1 and TRBJ2-3, with 13 nucleotides matching TRBD2. Per the germline V gene, CDR1 is MNHNS and CDR2 is SASEGT. The length of the CDR3 is 20 residues. The J segment lost 3 bases and the V segment lost 2 bases, leaving 14 bases of the junction unmatched. The CDR3 nucleotides read TGTGCCAGCAGTGAAAAGGGACTAGCGGGAATTCTGAGCGCGACAGATACGCAGTATTTT. Its translation: CASSEKGLAGILSATDTQYF.